One and the same sample provided the 22 T cell receptor beta chains below, sequenced in a study of cytomegalovirus exposure and HLA in healthy donors. The PCR contained 60 Vbeta and 13 Jbeta primers. Assay: immunoSEQ multiplex PCR; the TCRdb copy retains only in-frame clones and omits some. The data contain 200,000 to 250,000 clones, around 73% of them singletons. Sequenced input: PBMCs. The receptors originated from a woman aged 25-40 years in good health and CMV-seronegative.

The chain uses TRBV2 and TRBJ1-4; 8 positions match TRBD1. Trimming removed 5 bases from V and 8 bases from J; junction bases left unmatched: 7. This CDR3 is 14 amino acids long. CDR1 is SNHLY and CDR2 is FYNNEI in the germline V gene. CDR3 sequence reads: CASSTDRGREKLFF. Here the CDR3 DNA reads TGTGCCAGCAGTACCGACAGGGGAAGAGAAAAACTGTTTTTT.

The chain has TRBV29-1 and TRBJ2-3, with 7 bases that match TRBD2. Looked up from germline, CDR1 is SQVTM and CDR2 is ANQGSEA. After removal of 6 bases from V and 2 bases from J, the junction contained 2 bases not matched to a gene. This CDR3 contains 12 residues. The CDR3 bases are TGCAGCGTGGGGGGGGACACAGATACGCAGTATTTT. Its translation: CSVGGDTDTQYF.

The chain joins TRBV7-9 to TRBJ1-1; no definite D call. CDR1 SEHNR and CDR2 FQNEAQ come from the germline V gene (reference sequence). CDR3 length equals 12 residues. Trimming removed 8 bases from V and 3 bases from J, with 10 bases in between. Written as DNA, the CDR3 is TGTGCCAGCGTGCAGGTACACACTGAAGCTTTCTTT. Amino acids: CASVQVHTEAFF.

V usage is TRBV6-6 and J usage is TRBJ1-1; 9 bases align to TRBD1. The trim removed 8 bases at V and 4 bases at J, leaving 8 bases unmatched. The germline CDR1 and CDR2 sequences are MNHNY and SVGAGI (reference sequence). This CDR3 contains 14 residues. Written as DNA, the CDR3 is TGTGCCAGCGTCACAGGGGGCCAGGGCACTGAAGCTTTCTTT. Amino acids: CASVTGGQGTEAFF.

The V and J genes are TRBV7-3 and TRBJ1-2; D unresolved. This CDR3 contains 14 residues. CDR1 SGHTA and CDR2 FQGTGA come from the germline V gene. Between the trimmed V and J ends, which lost 5 bases and 0 bases, there was a span of 10 bases. The DNA of the CDR3 is TGTGCCAGCAGCCTGGGCCCTACTAACTATGGCTACACCTTC. It specifies CASSLGPTNYGYTF.

CDR3 loop: CASSLEDSYEQYF. The CDR3 DNA is TGTGCCAGCAGCTTGGAAGACAGCTACGAGCAGTACTTC. The V gene is TRBV4-2, the J gene TRBJ2-7; D may be TRBD1 (5 bases). Trimming removed 5 bases from V and 3 bases from J, with 11 bases in between. The CDR3 consists of 13 residues. Germline CDR1 is LGHNA and CDR2 is YNFKEQ.

V usage is TRBV7-6 and J usage is TRBJ1-6; D gene ambiguous. V lost 0 bases and J lost 8, with 8 bases in between. Germline V gene lookup returns CDR1 SGHVS and CDR2 FNYEAQ. The CDR3 is 14 amino acids. The CDR3 DNA reads TGTGCCAGCAGCTTAGCAGGGAGAGATTCACCCCTCCACTTT. Protein: CASSLAGRDSPLHF.

The rearrangement uses TRBV19 and TRBJ1-1; TRBD1 agrees at 8 bases. Trimming took 3 bases from V and 11 from J; bases not matched to a gene: 8. Germline CDR1 LNHDA, CDR2 SQIVND (reference sequence). CDR3 length: 13 amino acids. CDR3 sequence reads: CASSIRGQEVAFF. The CDR3 DNA reads as TGTGCCAGTAGTATTAGGGGACAGGAGGTGGCTTTCTTT. Full variable domain (rest looked up from reference TRBV19 and TRBJ1-1): DGGITQSPKYLFRKEGQNVTLSCEQNLNHDAMYWYRQDPGQGLRLIYYSQIVNDFQKGDIAEGYSVSREKKESFPLTVTSAQKNPTAFYLCASSIRGQEVAFFGQGTRLTVV.

The rearrangement uses TRBV9 and TRBJ2-1, with D hard to call. The ends were cut back, 0 bases at V and 3 bases at J, with 10 bases in the middle. This CDR3 has 15 residues. Germline CDR1 reads SGDLS; CDR2 reads YYNGEE. For the CDR3, the DNA is TGTGCCAGCAGCGTAGACCGGTCGGGCTACAATGAGCAGTTCTTC. This translates into CASSVDRSGYNEQFF. The whole variable domain, remainder taken from reference TRBV9 and TRBJ2-1, is DSGVTQTPKHLITATGQRVTLRCSPRSGDLSVYWYQQSLDQGLQFLIQYYNGEERAKGNILERFSAQQFPDLHSELNLSSLELGDSALYFCASSVDRSGYNEQFFGPGTRLTVL.

Concerning this clone: This specimen includes other DNA sequences encoding the same CDR3. This sequence joins TRBV5-1 and TRBJ1-2, with a tentative D call TRBD1 (5 bases). Germline V gives CDR1 SGHRS, CDR2 YFSETQ. V gave up 5 bases and J gave up 2 bases, with 10 bases separating them. The CDR3 has 13 residues. For the CDR3, the DNA is TGCGCCAGCAGTGGCCAGGGAAACTATGGCTACACCTTC. Protein sequence: CASSGQGNYGYTF.

CDR3: CASRGGDRITGELFF. CDR3 sequence (DNA): TGTGCCAGCAGGGGGGGGGACAGGATCACCGGGGAGCTGTTTTTT. The chain joins TRBV6-6 to TRBJ2-2; D is perhaps TRBD1 (8 bases). This CDR3 is built from 15 residues. Trimming removed 6 bases at V and 4 bases at J, with 15 bases between. Germline loops: CDR1 MNHNY, CDR2 SVGAGI (reference sequence).

This chain connects TRBV2 to TRBJ2-1; 15 nucleotides match TRBD2. The CDR3 runs to 14 residues. The V gene's germline CDR1 is SNHLY and CDR2 FYNNEI. The junction had 4 bases not matched to a gene; V was cut back by 8 bases and J by 8 bases. The CDR3 DNA sequence: TGTGCCAGCGGGGGACTAGCGGGAGGTCATGAGCAGTTCTTC. Amino acid sequence: CASGGLAGGHEQFF.

The chain uses TRBV5-6 and TRBJ2-1, with TRBD2 matching 13 bases. J was trimmed by 10 bases and V by 2 bases; bases with no gene match: 12. The CDR3 loop spans 17 amino acids. CDR1 and CDR2 from the germline V gene are SGHDT and YYEEEE. Written as DNA, the CDR3 is TGTGCCAGCAGCTTCTGGGGGAGACTAGCGGGGGGATGGGAGCAGTTCTTC. Its protein is CASSFWGRLAGGWEQFF.

The genes are TRBV9 and TRBJ2-2; D not certain. V was trimmed by 4 bases and J by 6 bases, leaving 7 bases between them. The CDR3 consists of 12 residues. The germline gives CDR1 SGDLS, CDR2 YYNGEE. The CDR3 region is CASSPYAGELFF. DNA for the CDR3: TGTGCCAGCAGCCCCTACGCCGGGGAGCTGTTTTTT.

This rearrangement joins TRBV5-4 to TRBJ2-7, with D maybe TRBD2 (6 bases). Germline V gives CDR1 SGHNT, CDR2 YYREEE (reference sequence). Trimming shortened V by 2 bases and J by 7 bases, and 13 bases separated the two germline ends. The CDR3 runs to 13 residues. The CDR3 DNA follows: TGTGCCAGCAGCTTTACTCAGGGAGGAGAGCAGTACTTC. It encodes CASSFTQGGEQYF.

The CDR3 sequence is CASSLGNREIVEQYF. The DNA for the CDR3 is TGTGCCAGCAGCTTGGGTAACCGGGAGATCGTTGAGCAGTACTTC. The chain employs TRBV5-4 and TRBJ2-7, with D possibly TRBD2 on 6 matching bases. The CDR3 covers 15 residues. CDR1 and CDR2 from the germline V gene are SGHNT and YYREEE (reference sequence). The V end was cut by 0 bases, the J end by 7 bases, with 17 bases between.

This sequence joins TRBV11-2 and TRBJ2-2, with a weak D call TRBD2 (5 bases). CDR1 SGHAT and CDR2 FQNNGV come from the germline V gene. CDR3 size: 13 residues. V lost 1 base, J lost 5 bases, and 5 bases lay in between. CDR3 residues: CASSLAGTGELFF. The CDR3, as DNA: TGTGCCAGCAGCTTAGCGGGGACCGGGGAGCTGTTTTTT.

The chain combines TRBV6-6 with TRBJ2-1; 8 bases are shared with TRBD1. V trimming: 1 base; J trimming: 5 bases; junction bases outside the gene matches: 7. The germline V gene encodes CDR1 MNHNY and CDR2 SVGAGI (reference sequence). This CDR3 is built from 16 residues. CDR3 in amino acids: CASSYWVGQDNNEQFF. The CDR3 bases are TGTGCCAGCAGTTACTGGGTGGGACAGGATAACAATGAGCAGTTCTTC.

This clone occurred once. This chain links TRBV28 with TRBJ1-2, with D perhaps matching TRBD1 (5 bases). The CDR3 covers 13 residues. With 2 bases removed from V and 8 bases from J, the gap between germline ends came to 12 bases. Germline CDR1 MDHEN, CDR2 SYDVKM. The CDR3 is CASSLRTHGGYTF. The CDR3 DNA sequence: TGTGCCAGCAGTTTAAGGACACATGGGGGCTACACCTTC.

The chain recombines TRBV5-1 with TRBJ1-2, with D unclear. The germline CDR1 and CDR2 sequences are SGHRS and YFSETQ. V lost 2 bases, J lost 4 bases, and 18 bases lay in between. This CDR3 is 16 amino acids long. The CDR3, as DNA: TGCGCCAGCAGCTTTTCCCCCACAGATCGTACCTATGGCTACACCTTC. Its protein product is CASSFSPTDRTYGYTF.

About this clone itself: An end of the junction does not agree with germline; a read error may underlie this. The V and J genes are TRBV18 and TRBJ1-2; no firm D call. The CDR3 sequence is 13 residues long. Per germline, CDR1 KGHSH and CDR2 LQKENI. DNA for the CDR3: TGTGCCAGCTCATCCGGGAAATCCTATGGCTACCCCTTC. It codes for CASSSGKSYGYPF. The entire variable domain, with the rest obtained from reference TRBV18 and TRBJ1-2, is as follows: NAGVMQNPRHLVRRRGQEARLRCSPMKGHSHVYWYRQLPEEGLKFMVYLQKENIIDESGMPKERFSAEFPKEGPSILRIQQVVRGDSAAYFCASSSGKSYGYPFGSGTRLTVV.

This clone has only one observation. V gene TRBV5-4 combines with J gene TRBJ2-7; 7 positions match TRBD1. CDR3 length equals 15 residues. CDR1 and CDR2 (germline): SGHNT, YYREEE (reference sequence). V trimming: 0 bases; J trimming: 0 bases; junction bases outside the gene matches: 3. The CDR3 loop is CASSLAGTDSYEQYF. The CDR3 bases are TGTGCCAGCAGCTTGGCCGGGACAGACTCCTACGAGCAGTACTTC.